The 29 T cell receptor beta chains in this list originate from one sample, sequenced in a study of cytomegalovirus exposure and HLA in healthy donors. Amplification used 60 Vbeta primers and 13 Jbeta primers. Method: immunoSEQ multiplex PCR; TCRdb's copy keeps in-frame clones and lacks some. The sample consists of 150,000 to 200,000 clones, approximately 79% of them appearing once. The sequenced sample was PBMCs. The receptors stem from a man aged 35-49 years in good health and CMV-seropositive.

The chain joins TRBV7-2 to TRBJ2-7; a possible D gene is TRBD2 (6 bases). Germline loops: CDR1 SGHTA, CDR2 FQGNSA. This CDR3 region has 14 residues. Trimming left V 1 base short and J 7 bases short, with 14 bases between. In nucleotides, the CDR3 is TGTGCCAGCAGCTTAGGAGTCGGGGGTCCAGAGCAGTACTTC. As protein: CASSLGVGGPEQYF.

This rearrangement joins TRBV6-6 to TRBJ1-5, with D perhaps matching TRBD1 (6 bases). CDR3 length: 14 residues. Trimming cost V 6 bases and J 5 bases, with 14 bases left between them. Germline-derived CDR1 and CDR2 are MNHNY and SVGAGI (reference sequence). CDR3 sequence (DNA): TGTGCCAGCAGATTTACAGGGAAAGATCAGCCCCAGCATTTT. It codes for CASRFTGKDQPQHF.

The rearrangement joins TRBV2 to TRBJ2-2; perhaps TRBD1 as D (5 bases). Per germline, CDR1 SNHLY and CDR2 FYNNEI. The CDR3 runs 13 residues. V shed 5 bases and J shed 4 bases, with 8 bases lying between them. Here the CDR3 DNA reads TGTGCCAGCAGTACAGGTCTCACCGGGGAGCTGTTTTTT. Translated: CASSTGLTGELFF.

The V gene is TRBV27, the J gene TRBJ1-5; D may be TRBD1 (6 bases). Germline lookup yields CDR1 MNHEY and CDR2 SMNVEV (reference sequence). The V and J ends lost 7 bases and 2 bases respectively, with 18 bases between them. The CDR3 consists of 16 residues. The CDR3 loop reads CASTQSGGRGNQPQHF. The CDR3 DNA reads TGTGCCAGCACCCAGAGCGGGGGGCGCGGCAATCAGCCCCAGCATTTT.

V and J are TRBV7-2 and TRBJ2-1; D call uncertain. Germline CDR1 reads SGHTA; CDR2 reads FQGNSA. V lost 2 bases and J 6 bases, leaving 11 bases between the germline ends. The CDR3 runs to 14 residues. The chain's CDR3 is CASSLPPIFNEQFF. DNA of the CDR3: TGTGCCAGCAGCTTACCACCTATCTTCAATGAGCAGTTCTTC.

This clone was detected a few times. This chain connects TRBV6-4 to TRBJ2-1; 15 positions match TRBD2. Germline-derived CDR1 and CDR2 are MRHNA and SNTAGT. This CDR3 is built from 17 residues. The ends lost 4 bases at V and 4 bases at J; junction bases unmatched: 5. The CDR3 reads CASSVGTSGGPYNEQFF. The CDR3 nucleotides are TGTGCCAGCAGTGTAGGGACTAGCGGGGGGCCGTACAATGAGCAGTTCTTC.

The sample holds one count of this clone. This chain joins TRBV19 and TRBJ2-7; TRBD1 agrees at 9 bases. The CDR3 spans 15 residues. Germline values: CDR1 LNHDA, CDR2 SQIVND (reference sequence). J gave up 4 bases and V 6 bases, and 10 bases lay outside the gene matches. The CDR3 sequence is CASSFPGQGQYEQYF. As DNA, the CDR3 is TGTGCCAGTAGCTTCCCGGGACAGGGTCAGTACGAGCAGTACTTC. The variable domain in full, completed from reference TRBV19 and TRBJ2-7, reads DGGITQSPKYLFRKEGQNVTLSCEQNLNHDAMYWYRQDPGQGLRLIYYSQIVNDFQKGDIAEGYSVSREKKESFPLTVTSAQKNPTAFYLCASSFPGQGQYEQYFGPGTRLTVT.

The chain couples TRBV29-1 to TRBJ2-7; no clear D. V was clipped by 1 base and J by 0 bases, with 13 bases between them. CDR3 length: 15 residues. Germline lookup yields CDR1 SQVTM and CDR2 ANQGSEA. The CDR3 DNA is TGCAGCGTTGAAGGGATTAGCCACGGCTCCTACGAGCAGTACTTC. It encodes CSVEGISHGSYEQYF.

The rearrangement joins TRBV15 to TRBJ2-1, with 7 bases fitting TRBD2. The CDR3 covers 16 residues. V was pared by 2 bases and J by 7 bases, with 11 bases of the junction left unmatched. The germline V gene encodes CDR1 LNHNV and CDR2 YYDKDF (reference sequence). The CDR3 region is CATSRLPGGGGNEQFF. The CDR3 coding sequence is TGTGCCACCAGCAGACTCCCCGGCGGGGGAGGGAATGAGCAGTTCTTC.

The chain combines TRBV4-3 with TRBJ2-6; D possibly corresponds to TRBD2 (5 bases). The CDR3 is 15 amino acids. V lost 1 base and J lost 2, with 6 bases in between. Germline V CDR1 and CDR2: LGHNA, YSLEER. The CDR3 bases are TGCGCCAGCAGCCAAGTAGCGACTGGGGCCAACGTCCTGACTTTC. It codes for CASSQVATGANVLTF.

This clone was counted between two and nine times. The chain carries TRBV7-3 and TRBJ2-1; TRBD1 matches 7 bases. CDR1 and CDR2 from the germline V gene are SGHTA and FQGTGA. The CDR3 has 14 residues. The V gene end was trimmed by 2 bases and the J gene end by 5 bases; junction bases not matched to a gene: 3. The CDR3 nucleotides read TGTGCCAGCAGCTTAGGGACAGAAAACAATGAGCAGTTCTTC. Protein: CASSLGTENNEQFF.

This clone was counted only a few times. This sequence joins TRBV5-1 and TRBJ2-1, with 9 bases that match TRBD2. V gave up 3 bases and J gave up 8 bases; unmatched junction bases: 9. The CDR3 contains 15 residues. Looked up from germline, CDR1 is SGHRS and CDR2 is YFSETQ. The CDR3 region is CASSSWRGGRDEQFF. DNA of the CDR3: TGCGCCAGCAGCTCGTGGCGGGGGGGCCGGGATGAGCAGTTCTTC.

The rearrangement uses TRBV19 and TRBJ2-7, with 7 bases identical to TRBD1. The CDR3 has 15 residues. Trimming at V came to 1 base and at J to 2 bases, leaving 5 bases not matched to a gene. Germline CDR1 LNHDA, CDR2 SQIVND (reference sequence). CDR3 in amino acids: CASSIATGLTYEQYF. The CDR3 DNA is TGTGCCAGTAGTATAGCGACAGGGCTTACCTACGAGCAGTACTTC.

The rearrangement links TRBV5-1 to TRBJ2-1; 9 positions agree with TRBD1. CDR3 length: 14 residues. The germline gives CDR1 SGHRS, CDR2 YFSETQ. J gave up 5 bases and V 4 bases, and 4 bases lay outside the gene matches. In nucleotides, the CDR3 is TGCGCCAGCAGCGCCGGACAGGGGAACAATGAGCAGTTCTTC. Translated, it gives CASSAGQGNNEQFF. The entire variable domain, with the rest obtained from reference TRBV5-1 and TRBJ2-1, is as follows: KAGVTQTPRYLIKTRGQQVTLSCSPISGHRSVSWYQQTPGQGLQFLFEYFSETQRNKGNFPGRFSGRQFSNSRSEMNVSTLELGDSALYLCASSAGQGNNEQFFGPGTRLTVL.

The DNA for the CDR3 is TGTGCCAGCAGTGATAGACAGTTGAACACTGAAGCTTTCTTT. It is translated as CASSDRQLNTEAFF. The V call is TRBV25-1, the J call TRBJ1-1; the D gene is possibly TRBD1 (5 bases). The CDR3 length is 14 residues. V was trimmed by 3 bases and J by 0 bases, leaving 8 bases between them. The germline CDR1 and CDR2 sequences are MGHDK and SYGVNS. The whole variable domain, remainder taken from reference TRBV25-1 and TRBJ1-1, is EADIYQTPRYLVIGTGKKITLECSQTMGHDKMYWYQQDPGMELHLIHYSYGVNSTEKGDLSSESTVSRIRTEHFPLTLESARPSHTSQYLCASSDRQLNTEAFFGQGTRLTVV.

The chain employs TRBV9 and TRBJ2-1; D gene ambiguous. Trimming took off 4 bases at V and 9 bases at J, with 14 bases between the two ends. The CDR3 extends over 13 amino acids. Germline V CDR1 and CDR2: SGDLS, YYNGEE. The CDR3, as DNA: TGTGCCAGCAGCTCCCCCGCAGTGCCTGAGCAGTTCTTC. Residues: CASSSPAVPEQFF.

The chain recombines TRBV7-8 with TRBJ2-2; 12 nucleotides align to TRBD2. The CDR3 is 18 residues long. Looked up from germline, CDR1 is SGHVS and CDR2 is FQNEAQ. V shed 1 base, J shed 5 bases, and the junction held 8 bases outside the gene matches. The CDR3 is CASSLDPSGGARTGELFF. The CDR3, as DNA: TGTGCCAGCAGCTTAGACCCTAGCGGGGGGGCCCGGACCGGGGAGCTGTTTTTT.

This clone was recorded only once. The V and J genes are TRBV7-2 and TRBJ1-2; D remains unclear. The CDR3 covers 14 residues. The germline gives CDR1 SGHTA, CDR2 FQGNSA. Trimming pared 1 base from V and 6 bases from J, leaving 12 bases between. The CDR3 nucleotides are TGTGCCAGCAGCTTAGATGCACGAGTAAATGGCTACACCTTC. Amino acid sequence: CASSLDARVNGYTF.

J is TRBJ2-1 and V is TRBV4-3; 7 bases agree with TRBD2. Germline assignment: CDR1 LGHNA and CDR2 YSLEER. The CDR3 sequence is 16 residues long. V dropped 0 bases and J dropped 8; count of bases not matched to a gene: 10. The CDR3 protein is CASSQDPLTSSHEQFF. Here the CDR3 DNA reads TGCGCCAGCAGCCAAGACCCCCTGACTAGCAGTCATGAGCAGTTCTTC.

The chain employs TRBV15 and TRBJ2-7, with D maybe TRBD1 (6 bases). Trimming stripped 4 bases from V and 0 bases from J, with 13 bases between. This CDR3 is 15 amino acids long. CDR1 LNHNV and CDR2 YYDKDF come from the germline V gene (reference sequence). CDR3 protein: CATSMATGASYEQYF. The CDR3 DNA follows: TGTGCCACCAGCATGGCGACAGGAGCCTCCTACGAGCAGTACTTC.

In regard to this clone: Mismatch with germline at one junction end may stem from a read error. The chain links TRBV7-9 to TRBJ1-1; D gene uncertain. The CDR3 is made up of 12 amino acids. Germline V gives CDR1 SEHNR, CDR2 FQNEAQ (reference sequence). As DNA, the CDR3 is TGTTCCAGCAGCTTAGGACGGGTTGAAGCTTTCTTT. Translating it yields CSSSLGRVEAFF.

The chain joins TRBV7-9 to TRBJ2-6; D possibly corresponds to TRBD1 (5 bases). The CDR3 is 15 residues long. Looked up from germline, CDR1 is SEHNR and CDR2 is FQNEAQ (reference sequence). The V and J ends lost 2 bases and 1 base respectively, with 6 bases between them. The CDR3 sequence is CASSLTGSGANVLTF. CDR3 sequence (DNA): TGTGCCAGCAGCTTAACAGGTTCTGGGGCCAACGTCCTGACTTTC.

The V gene is TRBV11-1, the J gene TRBJ2-5; 9 positions agree with TRBD1. The germline V gene encodes CDR1 SGHAT and CDR2 FQDESV (reference sequence). The ends lost 5 bases at V and 5 bases at J; junction bases unmatched: 6. The CDR3 spans 14 residues. In nucleotides, the CDR3 is TGTGCCAGCAGCCTTCGGGACAGGGCCGAGACCCAGTACTTC. It is translated as CASSLRDRAETQYF.

The chain has TRBV29-1 and TRBJ2-7; no clear D. V lost 1 base to trimming and J lost 2 bases, with 9 bases between them. Germline V gene lookup returns CDR1 SQVTM and CDR2 ANQGSEA. The CDR3 has 13 amino acids. This chain's CDR3 is CSVEVGGAYEQYF. CDR3 nucleotide sequence: TGCAGCGTTGAAGTTGGCGGTGCCTACGAGCAGTACTTC.

CDR3 sequence: CASSPRDRASYGYTF. In DNA, the CDR3 is TGTGCCAGCAGCCCCCGGGACAGGGCCAGCTATGGCTACACCTTC. V usage is TRBV5-4 and J usage is TRBJ1-2; TRBD1 agrees at 9 bases. Germline lookup yields CDR1 SGHNT and CDR2 YYREEE (reference sequence). The CDR3 contains 15 residues. Unmatched junction bases numbered 8, after V lost 4 bases and J lost 4 bases.

The chain uses TRBV5-5 and TRBJ2-1; tentative D call: TRBD2 (6 bases). Germline V lookup: CDR1 SGHKS, CDR2 YYEKEE (reference sequence). The V gene lost 5 bases and the J gene lost 2 bases, with 17 bases spanning the gap. The CDR3 is made up of 16 amino acids. In nucleotides, the CDR3 is TGTGCCAGCAGTTTCCTTAGCGGTTCGGCCTACAATGAGCAGTTCTTC. This codes for CASSFLSGSAYNEQFF.

This chain connects TRBV7-3 to TRBJ2-1; 13 bases match TRBD2. This CDR3 is built from 20 residues. Germline V gene data show CDR1 as SGHTA and CDR2 as FQGTGA. V shed 2 bases and J 0 bases; nucleotides not matched to a gene: 10. The chain's CDR3 is CASSLEGLAGRKSSYNEQFF. In DNA form, the CDR3 reads TGTGCCAGCAGCTTAGAGGGACTAGCGGGGAGAAAGAGCTCCTACAATGAGCAGTTCTTC.

The V and J genes are TRBV28 and TRBJ2-4, with TRBD2 identical over 8 bases. CDR3 length equals 20 residues. Germline trimming cut 3 bases from V and 1 base from J; bases unmatched to any gene: 17. Germline CDR1 MDHEN, CDR2 SYDVKM. The DNA for the CDR3 is TGTGCCAGCAGTTTCTCCCTCGGGCGGGGGGACCTTATTGCCAAAAACATTCAGTACTTC. It specifies CASSFSLGRGDLIAKNIQYF. Looking up the rest from reference TRBV28 and TRBJ2-4 gives the full variable domain: DVKVTQSSRYLVKRTGEKVFLECVQDMDHENMFWYRQDPGLGLRLIYFSYDVKMKEKGDIPEGYSVSREKKERFSLILESASTNQTSMYLCASSFSLGRGDLIAKNIQYFGAGTRLSVL.

Remarks on this clone: One junction end does not reproduce the germline sequence, and a read error may be involved. The chain employs TRBV7-9 and TRBJ2-2, with D perhaps matching TRBD1 (6 bases). Germline CDR1 SEHNR, CDR2 FQNEAQ (reference sequence). The CDR3 consists of 15 residues. CDR3 in amino acids: CSSSLASGAGGELFF. CDR3 in DNA: TGTTCCAGCAGCTTAGCGTCAGGGGCTGGCGGGGAGCTGTTTTTT.